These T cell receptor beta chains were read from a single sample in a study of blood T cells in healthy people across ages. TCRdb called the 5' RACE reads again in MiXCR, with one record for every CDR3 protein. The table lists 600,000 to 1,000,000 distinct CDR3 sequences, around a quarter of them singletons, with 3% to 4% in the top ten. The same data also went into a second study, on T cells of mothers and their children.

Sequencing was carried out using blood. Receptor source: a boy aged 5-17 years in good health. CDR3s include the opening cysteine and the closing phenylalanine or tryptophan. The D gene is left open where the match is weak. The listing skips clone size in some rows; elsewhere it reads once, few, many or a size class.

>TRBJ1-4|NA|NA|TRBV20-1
CSAPGQNFPWVEKLFF
TGCAGTGCTCCAGGACAGAATTTTCCATGGGTTGAAAAACTGTTTTTT
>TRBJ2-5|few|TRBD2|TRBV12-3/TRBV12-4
CASSPAGGRQETQYF
TGTGCCAGCAGTCCAGCGGGAGGCCGACAAGAGACCCAGTACTTC
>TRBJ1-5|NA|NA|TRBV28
CASSPLGGAVNQPQHF
TGTGCCAGCAGTCCCCTGGGAGGGGCAGTCAATCAGCCCCAGCATTTT
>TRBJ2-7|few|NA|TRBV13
CASSLLAGESCEQYF
TGTGCCAGCAGCTTACTAGCAGGGGAGTCCTGCGAGCAGTACTTC
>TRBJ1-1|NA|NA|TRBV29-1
CSVEGGGTLSEAFF
TGCAGCGTTGAAGGAGGGGGAACTCTAAGTGAAGCTTTCTTT
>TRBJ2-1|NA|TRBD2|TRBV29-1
CSVEPVVAGGYNEQFF
TGCAGCGTTGAACCCGTAGTAGCGGGGGGGTACAATGAGCAGTTCTTC
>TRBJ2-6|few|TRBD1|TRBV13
CASSFDRDGSGANVLTF
TGTGCCAGCAGTTTCGACAGGGACGGATCTGGGGCCAACGTCCTGACTTTC
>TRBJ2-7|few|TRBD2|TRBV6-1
CASSASGSSYEQYF
TGTGCCAGCAGTGCTAGCGGGAGCTCCTACGAGCAGTACTTC
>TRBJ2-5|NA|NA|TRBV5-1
CASSPLAGEGAQYF
TGCGCTAGCAGCCCCCTTGCCGGAGAGGGGGCCCAGTACTTC
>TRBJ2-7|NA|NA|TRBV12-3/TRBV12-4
CAGRLAGGYEQYF
TGTGCCGGCAGACTCGCGGGCGGCTACGAGCAGTACTTC
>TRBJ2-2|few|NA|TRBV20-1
CSASGRGTTGELFF
TGCAGTGCTAGCGGGAGAGGAACCACCGGGGAGCTGTTTTTT
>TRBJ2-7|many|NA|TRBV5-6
CASSDTFGSAGLEQYF
TGTGCCAGCAGCGACACCTTTGGATCGGCAGGCTTGGAGCAGTACTTC
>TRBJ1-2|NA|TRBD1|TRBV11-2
CASSVTGEKGIDGYTF
TGTGCCAGCAGCGTAACAGGGGAAAAGGGCATCGATGGCTACACCTTC
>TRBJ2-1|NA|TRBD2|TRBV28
CASSVGLGSSYNEQFF
TGTGCCAGCAGTGTAGGACTAGGAAGCTCCTACAATGAGCAGTTCTTC
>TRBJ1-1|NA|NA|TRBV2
CASRPTPWAAEAFF
TGTGCCAGCAGACCGACTCCCTGGGCCGCTGAAGCTTTCTTT
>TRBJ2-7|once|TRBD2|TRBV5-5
CASSLAGSGTSYEQYF
TGTGCCAGCAGCTTGGCCGGAAGCGGGACTTCCTACGAGCAGTACTTC
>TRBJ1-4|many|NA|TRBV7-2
CASSLQGHNEKLFF
TGTGCCAGCAGCTTACAGGGACATAATGAAAAACTGTTTTTT
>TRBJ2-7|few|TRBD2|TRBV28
CASSSLAGGPSYEQYF
TGTGCCAGCAGTTCCTTAGCGGGAGGGCCTTCCTACGAGCAGTACTTC